Sequencing of this T cell receptor beta chain was carried out in a study of blood T cell repertoires in COVID-19. Study at large: Whether acute or convalescent, the COVID-19 samples came from the United States, Italy and Spain. T cells, B-cell-depleted T cells, or PBMCs supplied cDNA or gDNA.

Original processing notes: Amplification of reference gene primers was used by the study to estimate nucleated cell counts. Assay: immunoSEQ multiplex PCR; the TCRdb copy retains only in-frame clones and omits some. From that table come the V and J calls and clone size; the DNA was used to work out D and trimming. The sample lists about 140,000 clones; 84% were seen once. Trimming cost V 6 bases and J 0 bases, with 3 bases left between them. CDR1 and CDR2 from the germline V gene are WNHNN and SYGVQD (reference sequence). The CDR3 sequence is 13 residues long. This clonotype was sampled from a human donor in a cohort sampled during active COVID-19. The genes are TRBV10-1 and TRBJ2-6; D gene uncertain. Sequenced input: peripheral blood. The CDR3: CASSHSGANVLTF. The CDR3 bases are TGCGCCAGCAGCCACTCTGGGGCCAACGTCCTGACTTTC.